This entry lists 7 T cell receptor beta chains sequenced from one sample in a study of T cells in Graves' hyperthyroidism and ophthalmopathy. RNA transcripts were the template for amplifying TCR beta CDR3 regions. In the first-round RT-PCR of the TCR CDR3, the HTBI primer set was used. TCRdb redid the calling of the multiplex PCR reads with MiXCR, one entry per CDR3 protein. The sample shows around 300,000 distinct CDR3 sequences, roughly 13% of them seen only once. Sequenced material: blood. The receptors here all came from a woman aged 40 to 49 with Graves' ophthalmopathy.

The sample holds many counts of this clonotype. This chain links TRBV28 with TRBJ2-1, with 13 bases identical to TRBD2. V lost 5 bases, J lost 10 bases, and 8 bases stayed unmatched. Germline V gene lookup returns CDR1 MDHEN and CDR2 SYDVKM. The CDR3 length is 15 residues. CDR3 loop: CASSKTSGRAREQFF. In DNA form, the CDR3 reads TGTGCCAGCAGTAAAACTAGCGGGAGGGCGCGGGAGCAGTTCTTC.

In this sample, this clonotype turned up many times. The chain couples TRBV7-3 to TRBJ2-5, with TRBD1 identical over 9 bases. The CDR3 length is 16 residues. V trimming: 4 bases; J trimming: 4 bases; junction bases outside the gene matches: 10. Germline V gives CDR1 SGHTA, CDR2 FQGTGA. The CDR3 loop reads CASSSPPGQGRETQYF. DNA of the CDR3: TGTGCCAGCAGCTCGCCCCCGGGACAGGGTCGAGAGACCCAGTACTTC.

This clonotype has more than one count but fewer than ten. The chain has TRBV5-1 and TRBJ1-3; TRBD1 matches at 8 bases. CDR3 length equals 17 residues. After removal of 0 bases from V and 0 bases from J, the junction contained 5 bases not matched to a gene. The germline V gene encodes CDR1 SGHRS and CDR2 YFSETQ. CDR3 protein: CASSLEPGGYSGNTIYF. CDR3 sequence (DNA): TGCGCCAGCAGCTTGGAGCCAGGGGGCTACTCTGGAAACACCATATATTTT.

CDR3 coding DNA: TGTGCCAGCAGCCCCCCTCTAGGCCTCCCAAGCACAGATACGCAGTATTTT. Its protein product is CASSPPLGLPSTDTQYF. V is TRBV6-1 and J is TRBJ2-3; D not certain. V lost 6 bases to trimming and J lost 0 bases, with 19 bases between them. This CDR3 has 17 residues. The germline CDR1 and CDR2 sequences are MNHNS and SASEGT.

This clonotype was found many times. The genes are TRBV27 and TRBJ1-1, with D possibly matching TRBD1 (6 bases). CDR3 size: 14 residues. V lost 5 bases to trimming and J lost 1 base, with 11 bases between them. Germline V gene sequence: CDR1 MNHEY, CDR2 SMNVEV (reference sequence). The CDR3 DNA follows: TGTGCCAGCAGTAGAACACAGGGGAACACTGAAGCTTTCTTT. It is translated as CASSRTQGNTEAFF.

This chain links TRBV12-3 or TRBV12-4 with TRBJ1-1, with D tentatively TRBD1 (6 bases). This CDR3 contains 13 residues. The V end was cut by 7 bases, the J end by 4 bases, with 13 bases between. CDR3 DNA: TGTGCCAGCAATCTACAGGGAGTCACTGAAGCTTTCTTT. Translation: CASNLQGVTEAFF.

CDR3 loop: CSARDSWRPQNTEAFF. The CDR3 DNA reads as TGCAGTGCTAGAGATTCGTGGAGACCCCAGAACACTGAAGCTTTCTTT. The chain carries TRBV20-1 and TRBJ1-1; D not resolved. Trimming cost V 0 bases and J 1 base, with 15 bases left between them. Germline CDR1 reads DFQATT; CDR2 reads SNEGSKA (reference sequence). The CDR3 is 16 residues long.